This TCR beta chain comes out of a study of blood T cell repertoires in COVID-19 (dated by TCRdb to 2018 to 2020). With respect to the entire study: Samples from collaborators originated in the United States, Italy and Spain and spanned both the acute and convalescent phases of COVID-19. The prospective study material was composed of cDNA or gDNA derived from T cells, B-cell-depleted T cells, or PBMCs. The dataset comprised deeply sampled blood TCRbeta repertoires from subjects exposed to, actively infected with, or recovered from COVID-19. A freely available public database, intended as a resource for researchers studying the immune response to SARS-CoV-2, is where the repertoires were released. The samples were drawn from two sources: the first 160 participants of the ongoing ImmuneRACE study, and 1,200 or so subjects contributed by 6 global collaborators. Sample metadata almost always included a de-identified subject ID, COVID-19 status, age in years and sex. Where available, HLA class I and class II types were taken from metadata supplied by the sample provider and were not determined by assay-based typing.

This clone was seen once. It has no known antigen specificity. Base qualities are not recorded, but no much larger clone differs from it by a single base. Including cysteine and phenylalanine, the CDR3 has 12 amino acids. Only CDR3 DNA is held: 36 bases, read in frame from base 1. The germline V gene (reference sequence) provides CDR1 GTSNPN and CDR2 SVGIG. Trimming removed 5 bases from V and 3 bases from J, leaving 11 bases between the germline ends. Another Seattle source contributed samples from volunteer blood donors who had recovered from COVID-19. Collaborating institutions collected whole blood in K2EDTA tubes following their own protocols. For TCRbeta analysis, collaborator samples were shipped as frozen whole blood, as isolated PBMCs, or as DNA extracted from either sample type. On the study overall, not on this receptor specifically: The quantity of clinical and demographic metadata differed by source and by participant and was supplied without curation.

The immunoSEQ Assay, a bias-controlled multiplex PCR, was used to amplify TCRbeta CDR3 regions from genomic DNA. As for how the authors treated the data: The number of nucleated cells in each sample was estimated from the amplification of reference gene primers within the assay. To quantify the absolute abundance of each unique TCRbeta CDR3 rearrangement, sequence reads were collapsed and filtered. For each sample, productive Simpson clonality was calculated as the square root of Simpson's diversity index over productive rearrangements. Imported from immuneACCESS, the table was reduced by TCRdb to in-frame sequences with V and J called. These copies leave out some clones; in studies compared against another copy, an unresolved V gene accounts for under half, and the cause of the remainder is not known. That table gives V, J and clone size, and the DNA gave D and trimming. The sample profile shows roughly 260,000 clones; about nine tenths of them were found once. The ten largest clonotypes hold approximately 3.8% of the sample.

This sequence was found in a man between 60 and 70 years old who had recovered from COVID-19. The sequence joins TRBV30 to TRBJ2-7; the D gene is perhaps TRBD2, on 6 matching bases. Sequencing was done on a sample of peripheral blood. CDR3 sequence: CAWGPGVYEQYF. The DNA sequence is as follows: TGTGCCTGGGGTCCGGGGGTCTACGAGCAGTACTTC.